The 17 T cell receptor beta chains presented below share a single source sample, sequenced in a study of T cell responses to AZD1222 COVID-19 vaccine. Profiling relied on immunoSEQ multiplex PCR, and the TCRdb table lists in-frame clones only, not all of them. The data show 100,000 to 150,000 clones, approximately 90% seen once. The specimen was peripheral blood, collected on day 0 of AZD1222 vaccination. These receptor sequences come from an adult in good health.

This clone was picked up one time. This chain joins TRBV3-1 (or the pseudogene TRBV3-2) and TRBJ1-4; D is possibly TRBD1 (6 bases). V was cut by 0 bases and J by 2 bases, with 19 bases left in between. Germline values: CDR1 LGHDT, CDR2 YNNKEL (reference sequence). The CDR3 has 19 amino acids. This CDR3 is CASSQEDRQVVRTNEKLFF. In DNA, the CDR3 is TGTGCCAGCAGCCAAGAAGACCGACAGGTGGTGAGGACTAATGAAAAACTGTTTTTT.

This sequence joins TRBV6-1 and TRBJ1-1; tentative D call: TRBD1 (6 bases). Germline V CDR1 and CDR2: MNHNS, SASEGT. This CDR3 region has 15 residues. The V end lost 0 bases, the J end lost 4 bases, and 12 bases lay between the germline ends. This chain's CDR3 is CASSEAGGGSTEAFF. In DNA, the CDR3 is TGTGCCAGCAGTGAAGCGGGGGGGGGCTCCACTGAAGCTTTCTTT.

Note on this clone: At the DNA level, this CDR3 is encoded by other sequences in the same sample as well. This chain uses TRBV20-1 with TRBJ2-7, with D tentatively TRBD1 or TRBD2 (5 bases each). Germline V CDR1 and CDR2: DFQATT, SNEGSKA (reference sequence). This CDR3 contains 11 residues. V shed 5 bases and J shed 3 bases, with 8 bases lying between them. The DNA of the CDR3 is TGCAGTGCTCGGGACGGCTACGAGCAGTACTTC. It translates to CSARDGYEQYF.

This rearrangement joins TRBV9 to TRBJ1-6; TRBD1 aligns across 8 bases. Germline V gene data show CDR1 as SGDLS and CDR2 as YYNGEE. V lost 2 bases to trimming and J lost 8 bases; unmatched junction nucleotides: 9. CDR3 size: 16 residues. CDR3 residues: CASSVSPGQGYSPLHF. The CDR3 DNA is TGTGCCAGCAGCGTCTCCCCCGGACAGGGATATTCACCCCTCCACTTT.

This chain connects TRBV27 to TRBJ2-3; 9 bases agree with TRBD2. J was trimmed by 4 bases and V by 1 base; bases with no gene match: 6. Germline CDR1 and CDR2: MNHEY and SMNVEV (reference sequence). The CDR3 has 16 amino acids. The DNA for the CDR3 is TGTGCCAGCAGTTTATATCCTAGCGGGAACTCAGATACGCAGTATTTT. Residues: CASSLYPSGNSDTQYF.

Notes on this clone: Without the conserved terminal phenylalanine or tryptophan, this CDR3 likely stems from a read error. Because the CDR3's place on the DNA is in doubt, the DNA is left out and the CDR3 is given as listed by TCRdb. V is TRBV5-8 and J is TRBJ1-3. Both ends counted, the CDR3 spans 13 residues. Germline V lookup: CDR1 SGHTS, CDR2 YDEGEE. The CDR3 loop is CASSLAIGGTTFG.

The V and J genes are TRBV28 and TRBJ2-1; 8 bases are a match to TRBD1. The CDR3 runs 14 residues. CDR1 is MDHEN and CDR2 is SYDVKM in the germline V gene. V gave up 2 bases and J gave up 6 bases; unmatched junction bases: 3. CDR3 coding DNA: TGTGCCAGCAGTTTAGGGACAGGATTCAATGAGCAGTTCTTC. This sequence encodes CASSLGTGFNEQFF.

The chain links TRBV6-2 or TRBV6-3 to TRBJ2-5; 11 bases fit TRBD2. CDR1 is MNHEY, CDR2 SVGEGT, per germline. The CDR3 has 11 residues. V shed 5 bases and J 13 bases; nucleotides not matched to a gene: 3. The CDR3 is CASSGGLAVYF. The CDR3 nucleotides read TGTGCCAGCAGTGGGGGACTAGCGGTGTACTTC.

This clone was observed a single time. This chain links TRBV28 with TRBJ2-2; D unclear. Germline CDR1 is MDHEN and CDR2 is SYDVKM. This CDR3 comprises 11 residues. V was shortened by 7 bases and J by 6 bases, with 6 bases between the two germline ends. CDR3 sequence reads: CASKGPGELFF. The CDR3 DNA reads as TGTGCCAGCAAAGGCCCCGGGGAGCTGTTTTTT.

The rearrangement links TRBV11-3 to TRBJ2-2; a possible D gene is TRBD1 (7 bases). This CDR3 spans 15 amino acids. Per the germline V gene, CDR1 is SGHNT and CDR2 is YENEEA. Trimming pared 5 bases from V and 4 bases from J, leaving 14 bases between. Written as DNA, the CDR3 is TGTGCCAGCAGCCGCGCGGGACAGAGCACCGGGGAGCTGTTTTTT. Translated, it gives CASSRAGQSTGELFF.

This rearrangement joins TRBV3-1 (or the pseudogene TRBV3-2) to TRBJ2-1, with D possibly matching TRBD2 (5 bases). CDR3 length equals 15 residues. Germline V gene sequence: CDR1 LGHDT, CDR2 YNNKEL (reference sequence). The V and J ends lost 0 bases and 4 bases respectively, with 10 bases between them. In nucleotides, the CDR3 is TGTGCCAGCAGCCAAGAACAAGCGGAGTACAATGAGCAGTTCTTC. Amino acids: CASSQEQAEYNEQFF.

The chain carries TRBV24-1 and TRBJ2-3; TRBD1 matches 9 bases. This CDR3 has 17 amino acids. The J segment lost 3 bases and the V segment lost 4 bases, leaving 10 bases of the junction unmatched. Germline CDR1 is KGHDR and CDR2 is SFDVKD. In DNA form, the CDR3 reads TGTGCCACCAGTGACCCGCGCACAGGGGGCGTAACAGATACGCAGTATTTT. As protein: CATSDPRTGGVTDTQYF.

The chain carries TRBV15 and TRBJ2-5, with a weak D call TRBD2 (5 bases). V lost 0 bases, J lost 7 bases, and 21 bases lay in between. There are 17 residues in the CDR3. Germline CDR1 reads LNHNV; CDR2 reads YYDKDF (reference sequence). The CDR3 is CATSRDAGNASPWTQYF. In nucleotides, the CDR3 is TGTGCCACCAGCAGAGATGCGGGCAACGCTAGCCCGTGGACCCAGTACTTC. The full variable domain, with the rest looked up from reference TRBV15 and TRBJ2-5, is DAMVIQNPRYQVTQFGKPVTLSCSQTLNHNVMYWYQQKSSQAPKLLFHYYDKDFNNEADTPDNFQSRRPNTSFCFLDIRSPGLGDTAMYLCATSRDAGNASPWTQYFGPGTRLLVL.

In DNA, the CDR3 is TGTGCCAGCAGTACCCGTCGGGCTAGCGGGAGGGCCACTTGGGGGGAGACCCAGTACTTC. This encodes CASSTRRASGRATWGETQYF. V is TRBV28 and J is TRBJ2-5, with 12 bases identical to TRBD2. The CDR3 has 20 amino acids. J was trimmed by 5 bases and V by 5 bases; bases with no gene match: 21. Germline loops: CDR1 MDHEN, CDR2 SYDVKM.

This clone was counted a single time. The gene calls are TRBV7-6 and TRBJ1-5; D call uncertain. The CDR3 loop spans 13 amino acids. Looked up from germline, CDR1 is SGHVS and CDR2 is FNYEAQ. V lost 4 bases, J lost 1 base, and 5 bases lay in between. The CDR3 DNA sequence: TGTGCCAGCAGCTCGGGGAGCAATCAGCCCCAGCATTTT. Amino acid sequence: CASSSGSNQPQHF.

The V and J genes are TRBV24-1 and TRBJ2-2; TRBD2 matches 8 bases. This CDR3 contains 17 residues. Trimming at V came to 0 bases and at J to 7 bases, leaving 9 bases not matched to a gene. Germline CDR1 reads KGHDR; CDR2 reads SFDVKD. The CDR3 coding sequence is TGTGCCACCAGTGATTTGACGGCGGGGGGCCGGGGCGGGGAGCTGTTTTTT. Translation: CATSDLTAGGRGGELFF.

The rearrangement uses TRBV2 and TRBJ1-2, with 11 bases that match TRBD1. The V and J ends lost 3 bases and 7 bases, in that order; junction bases with no gene match: 4. The CDR3 runs to 14 residues. Germline V gives CDR1 SNHLY, CDR2 FYNNEI. The CDR3 is CASSDRTGGFGYTF. The CDR3 nucleotides read TGTGCCAGCAGTGATCGGACAGGGGGCTTTGGCTACACCTTC.